Below, 5 T cell receptor beta chains from the same sample are listed, as sequenced in a study of shared clonotypes between healthy human individuals. The repertoire was sequenced with immunoSEQ multiplex PCR; TCRdb's copy has only in-frame clones and lacks some. The table includes hundreds of thousands of clones, less than 85% detected once. The sequenced sample consisted of memory CD4+ T cells sorted from blood. Indicated subset: CD45RA-negative fraction. Receptors were obtained from a woman in her thirties in good health.

The chain has TRBV19 and TRBJ2-6; D remains ambiguous. V was clipped by 8 bases and J by 0 bases, with 17 bases between them. The germline gives CDR1 LNHDA, CDR2 SQIVND (reference sequence). The CDR3 runs 17 residues. CDR3 region: CASHAFLQSSGANVLTF. CDR3 DNA sequence: TGTGCCAGTCACGCCTTTCTTCAAAGCTCTGGGGCCAACGTCCTGACTTTC.

There are a few counts of this clone. J is TRBJ1-2 and V is TRBV28; 8 bases agree with TRBD1. J was trimmed by 4 bases and V by 6 bases; bases with no gene match: 13. There are 16 residues in the CDR3. In germline, CDR1 is MDHEN, CDR2 SYDVKM. CDR3 coding DNA: TGTGCCAGCAGAGACAGGGGCGCTTTACGGATCTATGGCTACACCTTC. Protein sequence: CASRDRGALRIYGYTF.

This chain joins TRBV25-1 and TRBJ1-4, with D tentatively TRBD1 (5 bases). This CDR3 has 15 residues. Between the trimmed V and J ends, which lost 4 bases and 0 bases, there was a span of 9 bases. CDR1 and CDR2 from the germline V gene are MGHDK and SYGVNS. The CDR3 nucleotides are TGTGCCAGCAGTGGCCGACAGTCAACTAATGAAAAACTGTTTTTT. Translating it yields CASSGRQSTNEKLFF.

Only a few counts were recorded for this clone. The rearrangement links TRBV7-2 to TRBJ2-1; D unresolved. The CDR3 consists of 15 residues. The germline V gene encodes CDR1 SGHTA and CDR2 FQGNSA. Trimming shortened V by 2 bases and J by 6 bases, and 14 bases separated the two germline ends. CDR3 in amino acids: CASSLSWLAVNEQFF. CDR3 coding DNA: TGTGCCAGCAGCTTAAGTTGGCTCGCCGTCAATGAGCAGTTCTTC. Drawing the rest from reference TRBV7-2 and TRBJ2-1, the complete variable domain is GAGVSQSPSNKVTEKGKDVELRCDPISGHTALYWYRQSLGQGLEFLIYFQGNSAPDKSGLPSDRFSAERTGGSVSTLTIQRTQQEDSAVYLCASSLSWLAVNEQFFGPGTRLTVL.

V is TRBV19 and J is TRBJ1-4, with D possibly matching TRBD1 (5 bases). V gave up 3 bases and J gave up 3 bases, with 11 bases separating them. The CDR3 is 15 amino acids. Germline V lookup: CDR1 LNHDA, CDR2 SQIVND (reference sequence). This CDR3 reads CASSIRAVANEKLFF. The DNA of the CDR3 is TGTGCCAGTAGTATCAGGGCGGTTGCTAATGAAAAACTGTTTTTT.